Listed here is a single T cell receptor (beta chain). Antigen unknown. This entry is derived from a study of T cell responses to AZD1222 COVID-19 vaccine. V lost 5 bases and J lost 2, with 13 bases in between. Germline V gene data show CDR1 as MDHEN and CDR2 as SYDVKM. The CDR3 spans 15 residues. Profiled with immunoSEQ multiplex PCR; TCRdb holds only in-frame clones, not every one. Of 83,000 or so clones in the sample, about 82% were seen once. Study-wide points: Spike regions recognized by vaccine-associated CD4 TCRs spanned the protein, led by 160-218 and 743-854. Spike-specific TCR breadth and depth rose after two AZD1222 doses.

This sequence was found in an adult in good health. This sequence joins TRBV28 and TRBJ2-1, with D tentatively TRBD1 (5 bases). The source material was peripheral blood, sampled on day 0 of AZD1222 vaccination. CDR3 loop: CASSLLTDTYNEQFF. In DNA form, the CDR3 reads TGTGCCAGCAGTCTCCTGACAGACACCTACAATGAGCAGTTCTTC.